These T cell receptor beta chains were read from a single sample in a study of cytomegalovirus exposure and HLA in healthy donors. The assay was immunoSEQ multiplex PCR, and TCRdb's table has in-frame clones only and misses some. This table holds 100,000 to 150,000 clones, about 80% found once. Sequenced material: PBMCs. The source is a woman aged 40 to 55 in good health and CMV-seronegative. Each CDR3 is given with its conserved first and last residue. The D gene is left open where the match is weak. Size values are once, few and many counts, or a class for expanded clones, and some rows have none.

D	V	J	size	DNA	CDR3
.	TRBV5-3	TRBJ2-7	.	TGTGCCAGAAGTGCGGGGTGGTTCGGCCCGATCTACGAGCAGTACTTC	CARSAGWFGPIYEQYF
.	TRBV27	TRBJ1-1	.	TGTGCCAGCTCGAGAGCTCGCGGCACTGAAGCTTTCTTT	CASSRARGTEAFF
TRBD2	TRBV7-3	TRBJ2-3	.	TGTGCCAGCAGCCCGGGGACTAGCGGGGTCACAGATACGCAGTATTTT	CASSPGTSGVTDTQYF
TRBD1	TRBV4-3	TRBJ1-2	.	TGCGCCAGCAGCCAAGGCCTAAGACAGGGTTATGGCTACACCTTC	CASSQGLRQGYGYTF
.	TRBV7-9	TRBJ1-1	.	TGTGCCAGCAGCCGATCGGGGTCCTCGAACACTGAAGCTTTCTTT	CASSRSGSSNTEAFF
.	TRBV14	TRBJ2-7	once	TGTGCCAGCAGACTCAGCGGACGGCCGAACTACGAGCAGTACTTC	CASRLSGRPNYEQYF
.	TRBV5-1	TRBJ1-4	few	TGCGCCAGCAGTTCCGACGGGGGGGCTGGCGAAAAACTGTTTTTT	CASSSDGGAGEKLFF
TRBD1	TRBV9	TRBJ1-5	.	TGTGCCAGCAGCGCCGGGACAGTCGGCAATCAGCCCCAGCATTTT	CASSAGTVGNQPQHF
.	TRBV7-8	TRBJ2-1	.	TGTGCCAGCAGCTTAGAGGCCTTACAGGGCAATGAGCAGTTCTTC	CASSLEALQGNEQFF
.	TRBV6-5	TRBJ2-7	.	TGTGCCAGCAGTCAAGGCGGGGCCACCTACGAGCAGTACTTC	CASSQGGATYEQYF
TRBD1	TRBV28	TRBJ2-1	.	TGTGCCAGCAGTTTGGGACAGGGCTTTAACAATGAGCAGTTCTTC	CASSLGQGFNNEQFF
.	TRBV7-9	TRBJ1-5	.	TGTGCCAGCAGCTGGGAGGGCGGTCAGCCCCAGCATTTT	CASSWEGGQPQHF
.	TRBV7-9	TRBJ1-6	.	TGTGCCAGCAGCTTACTCGGAGATTCACCCCTCCACTTT	CASSLLGDSPLHF
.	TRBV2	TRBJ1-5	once	TGTGCCAGCAGTGAAGCTTCCTCGTTGGGGGGTCAGCCCCAGCATTTT	CASSEASSLGGQPQHF
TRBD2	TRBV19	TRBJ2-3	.	TGTGCCAGTAGAGAGGGACTAGCGGCCACAGATACGCAGTATTTT	CASREGLAATDTQYF
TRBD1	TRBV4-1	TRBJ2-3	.	TGCGCCAGCAGCCCGACAGGGGTCGCCCCAGATACGCAGTATTTT	CASSPTGVAPDTQYF
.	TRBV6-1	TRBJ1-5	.	TGTGCCAGCATACAAAAACGGGGGCAGCCCCAGCATTTT	CASIQKRGQPQHF
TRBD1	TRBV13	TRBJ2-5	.	TGTGCCAGCAGCGATCCGGACAGGGAAGAGACCCAGTACTTC	CASSDPDREETQYF
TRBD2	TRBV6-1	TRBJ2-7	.	TGTGCCAGCAGTGAAATGGCTAGCGGGTCCTACGAGCAGTACTTC	CASSEMASGSYEQYF
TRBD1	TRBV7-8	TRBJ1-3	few	TGTGCCAGCAGCTTACCTACAGGGGCCGGAAACACCATATATTTT	CASSLPTGAGNTIYF
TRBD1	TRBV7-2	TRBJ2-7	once	TGTGCCAGCAGCTTAAGTCTGAGGGACAGGGGTTCCTACGAGCAGTACTTC	CASSLSLRDRGSYEQYF
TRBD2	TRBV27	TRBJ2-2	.	TGTGCCAGCCGGGTGGCGGGACTAGTCGATTGGAACACCGGGGAGCTGTTTTTT	CASRVAGLVDWNTGELFF
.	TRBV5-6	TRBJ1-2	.	TGTGCCAGCAGCTCCACAGGGTATGGCTACACCTTC	CASSSTGYGYTF
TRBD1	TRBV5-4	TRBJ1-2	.	TGTGCCAGCAGCTCCCCGGGACAGGGGTTCGCTAACTATGGCTACACCTTC	CASSSPGQGFANYGYTF
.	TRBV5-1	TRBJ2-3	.	TGCGCCAGCAACGGACTAAGCGGTCATACGCAGTATTTT	CASNGLSGHTQYF
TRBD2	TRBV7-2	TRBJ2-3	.	TGTGCCAGCAGCTTATCGGCGGGGGGGACAGATACGCAGTATTTT	CASSLSAGGTDTQYF
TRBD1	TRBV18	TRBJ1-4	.	TGTGCCAGCTCCCCGCCCCAGGGGGCGGAAAAACTGTTTTTT	CASSPPQGAEKLFF
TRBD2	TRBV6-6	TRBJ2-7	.	TGTGCCAGCAGCCGGGAGGGCCTCTCCTACGAGCAGTACTTC	CASSREGLSYEQYF
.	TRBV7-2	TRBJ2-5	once	TGTGCCAGCACCGAAAACCAGGCCTGGGAGACCCAGTACTTC	CASTENQAWETQYF
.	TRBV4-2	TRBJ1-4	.	TGTGCCAGCAGCCAAGAGGCCCGTAGTAGCGGCGATGATCTGTTTTTT	CASSQEARSSGDDLFF
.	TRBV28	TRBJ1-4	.	TGTGCCAGCCGGGTGCGGCTGGGGGGAGGAAAACTGTTTTTT	CASRVRLGGGKLFF
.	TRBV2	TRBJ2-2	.	TGTGCCAGCAGCCCGGGACAAAACACCGGGGAGCTGTTTTTT	CASSPGQNTGELFF